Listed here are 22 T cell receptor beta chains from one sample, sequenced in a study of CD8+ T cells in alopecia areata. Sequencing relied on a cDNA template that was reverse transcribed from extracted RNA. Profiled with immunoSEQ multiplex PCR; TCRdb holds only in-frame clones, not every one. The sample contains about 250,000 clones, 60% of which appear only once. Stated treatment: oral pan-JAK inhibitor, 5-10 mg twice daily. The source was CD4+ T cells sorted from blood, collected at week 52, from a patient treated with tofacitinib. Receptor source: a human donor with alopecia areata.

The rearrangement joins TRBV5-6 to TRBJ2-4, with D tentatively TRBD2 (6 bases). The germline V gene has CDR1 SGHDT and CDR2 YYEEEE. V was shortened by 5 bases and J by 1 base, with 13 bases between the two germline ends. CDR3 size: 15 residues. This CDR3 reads CASRDTSMAKNIQYF. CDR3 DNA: TGTGCCAGCAGGGACACTAGCATGGCCAAAAACATTCAGTACTTC.

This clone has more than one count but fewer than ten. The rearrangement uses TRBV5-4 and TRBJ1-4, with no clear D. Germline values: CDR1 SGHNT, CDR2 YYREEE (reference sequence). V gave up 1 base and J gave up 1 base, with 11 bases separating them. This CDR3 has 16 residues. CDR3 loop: CASSLRGVGTNEKLFF. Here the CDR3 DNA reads TGTGCCAGCAGCTTGCGTGGGGTTGGAACTAATGAAAAACTGTTTTTT.

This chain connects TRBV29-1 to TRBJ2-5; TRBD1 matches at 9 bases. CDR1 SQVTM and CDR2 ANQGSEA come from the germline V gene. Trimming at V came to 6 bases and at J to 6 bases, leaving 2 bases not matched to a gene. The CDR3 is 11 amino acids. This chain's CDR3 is CSVDRGKTQYF. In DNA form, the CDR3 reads TGCAGCGTGGACAGGGGAAAGACCCAGTACTTC.

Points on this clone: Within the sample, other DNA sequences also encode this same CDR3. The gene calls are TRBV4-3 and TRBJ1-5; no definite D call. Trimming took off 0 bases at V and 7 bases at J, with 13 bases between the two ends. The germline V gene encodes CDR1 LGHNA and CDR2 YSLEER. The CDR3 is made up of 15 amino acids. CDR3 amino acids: CASSQDPRVGQPQHF. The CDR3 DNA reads TGCGCCAGCAGCCAAGATCCACGGGTCGGGCAGCCCCAGCATTTT.

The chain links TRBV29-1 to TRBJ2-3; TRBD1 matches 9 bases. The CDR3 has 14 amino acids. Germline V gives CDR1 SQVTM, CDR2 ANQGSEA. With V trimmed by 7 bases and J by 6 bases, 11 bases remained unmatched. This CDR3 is CSAQPGQGLDTQYF. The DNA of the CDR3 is TGCAGCGCACAACCGGGACAGGGCCTGGATACGCAGTATTTT.

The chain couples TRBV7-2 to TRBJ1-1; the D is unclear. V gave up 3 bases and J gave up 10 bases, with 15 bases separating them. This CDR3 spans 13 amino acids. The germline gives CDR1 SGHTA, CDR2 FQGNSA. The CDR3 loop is CASSFRGSMGAFF. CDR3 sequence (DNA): TGTGCCAGCAGCTTCAGAGGGTCCATGGGAGCTTTCTTT. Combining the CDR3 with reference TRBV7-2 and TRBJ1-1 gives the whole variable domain GAGVSQSPSNKVTEKGKDVELRCDPISGHTALYWYRQSLGQGLEFLIYFQGNSAPDKSGLPSDRFSAERTGGSVSTLTIQRTQQEDSAVYLCASSFRGSMGAFFGQGTRLTVV.

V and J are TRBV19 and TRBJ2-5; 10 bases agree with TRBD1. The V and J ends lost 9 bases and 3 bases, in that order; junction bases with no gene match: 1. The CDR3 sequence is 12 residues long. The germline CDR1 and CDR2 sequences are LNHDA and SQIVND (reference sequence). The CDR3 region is CASGTGEETQYF. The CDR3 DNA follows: TGTGCCAGCGGGACAGGGGAAGAGACCCAGTACTTC.

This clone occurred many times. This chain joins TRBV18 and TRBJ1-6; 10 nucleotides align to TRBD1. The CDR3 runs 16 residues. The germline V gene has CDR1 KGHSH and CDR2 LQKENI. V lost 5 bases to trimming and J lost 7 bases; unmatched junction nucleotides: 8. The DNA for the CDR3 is TGTGCCAGCTCAATGACAGGGGGCGCGTCCAATTCACCCCTCCACTTT. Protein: CASSMTGGASNSPLHF.

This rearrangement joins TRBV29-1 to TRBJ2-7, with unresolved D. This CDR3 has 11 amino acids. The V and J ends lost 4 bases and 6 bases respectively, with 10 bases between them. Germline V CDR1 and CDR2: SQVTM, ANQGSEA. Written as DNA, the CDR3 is TGCAGCGTTGTAAGGTACGGCGAGCAGTACTTC. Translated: CSVVRYGEQYF.

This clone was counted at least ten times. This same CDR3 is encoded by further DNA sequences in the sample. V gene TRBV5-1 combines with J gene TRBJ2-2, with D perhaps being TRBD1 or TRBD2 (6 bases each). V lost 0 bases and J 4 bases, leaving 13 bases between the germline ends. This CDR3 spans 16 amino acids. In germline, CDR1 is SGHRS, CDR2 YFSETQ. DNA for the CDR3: TGCGCCAGCAGCTTGGACGGGGGCGCGAGCACCGGGGAGCTGTTTTTT. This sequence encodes CASSLDGGASTGELFF. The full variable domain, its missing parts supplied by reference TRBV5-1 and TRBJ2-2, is KAGVTQTPRYLIKTRGQQVTLSCSPISGHRSVSWYQQTPGQGLQFLFEYFSETQRNKGNFPGRFSGRQFSNSRSEMNVSTLELGDSALYLCASSLDGGASTGELFFGEGSRLTVL.

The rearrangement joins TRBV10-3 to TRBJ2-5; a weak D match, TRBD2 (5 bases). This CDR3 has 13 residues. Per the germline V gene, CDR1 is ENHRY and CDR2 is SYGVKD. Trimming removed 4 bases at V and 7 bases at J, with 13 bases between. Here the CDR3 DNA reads TGTGCCATCAGTGGTGGACTTACTCGGACCCAGTACTTC. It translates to CAISGGLTRTQYF.

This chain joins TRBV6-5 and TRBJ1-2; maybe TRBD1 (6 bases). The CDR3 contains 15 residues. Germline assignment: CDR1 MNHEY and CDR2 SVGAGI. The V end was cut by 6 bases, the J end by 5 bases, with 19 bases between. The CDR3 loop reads CASRDRAGHTYGYTF. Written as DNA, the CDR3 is TGTGCCAGCAGGGACCGTGCGGGACACACTTATGGCTACACCTTC.

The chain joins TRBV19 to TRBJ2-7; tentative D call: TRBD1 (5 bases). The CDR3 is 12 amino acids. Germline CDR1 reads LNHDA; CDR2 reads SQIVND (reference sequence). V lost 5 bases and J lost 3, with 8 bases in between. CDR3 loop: CASSDRNYEQYF. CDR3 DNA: TGTGCCAGTAGTGACAGAAACTACGAGCAGTACTTC.

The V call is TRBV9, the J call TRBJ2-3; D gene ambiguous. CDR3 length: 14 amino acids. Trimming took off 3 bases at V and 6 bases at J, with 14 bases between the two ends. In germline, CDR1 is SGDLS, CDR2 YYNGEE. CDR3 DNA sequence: TGTGCCAGCAGCGGCCAAAGTGGAGTGGATACGCAGTATTTT. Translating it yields CASSGQSGVDTQYF. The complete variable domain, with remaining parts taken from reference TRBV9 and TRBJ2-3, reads DSGVTQTPKHLITATGQRVTLRCSPRSGDLSVYWYQQSLDQGLQFLIQYYNGEERAKGNILERFSAQQFPDLHSELNLSSLELGDSALYFCASSGQSGVDTQYFGPGTRLTVL.

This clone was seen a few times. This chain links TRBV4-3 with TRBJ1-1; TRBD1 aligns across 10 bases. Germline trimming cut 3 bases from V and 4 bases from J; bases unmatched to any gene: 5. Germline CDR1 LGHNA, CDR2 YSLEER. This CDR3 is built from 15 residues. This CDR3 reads CASSQVTGGPTEAFF. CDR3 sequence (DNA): TGCGCCAGCAGCCAGGTGACAGGGGGCCCCACTGAAGCTTTCTTT.

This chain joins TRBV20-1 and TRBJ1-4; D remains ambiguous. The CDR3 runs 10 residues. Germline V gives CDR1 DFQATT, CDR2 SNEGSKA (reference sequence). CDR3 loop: CSRLREKLFF. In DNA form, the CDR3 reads TGCAGCCGTCTTCGGGAAAAACTGTTTTTT.

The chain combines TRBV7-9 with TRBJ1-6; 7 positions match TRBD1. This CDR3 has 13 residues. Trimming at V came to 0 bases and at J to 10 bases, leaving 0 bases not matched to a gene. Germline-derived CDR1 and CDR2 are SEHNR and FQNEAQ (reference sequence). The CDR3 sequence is CASSLADRSPLHF. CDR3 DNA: TGTGCCAGCAGCTTAGCGGACAGGTCACCCCTCCACTTT.

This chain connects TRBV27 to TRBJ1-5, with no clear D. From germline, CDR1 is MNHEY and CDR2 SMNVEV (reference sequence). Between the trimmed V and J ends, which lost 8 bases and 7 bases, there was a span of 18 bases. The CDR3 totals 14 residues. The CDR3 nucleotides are TGTGCCAGCCAGGCGGGCCTATCGGGACAGCCCCAGCATTTT. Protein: CASQAGLSGQPQHF.

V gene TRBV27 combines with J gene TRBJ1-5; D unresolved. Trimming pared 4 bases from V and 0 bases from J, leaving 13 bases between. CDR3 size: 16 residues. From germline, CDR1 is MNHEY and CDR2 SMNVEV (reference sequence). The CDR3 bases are TGTGCCAGCAGTTCCGATCTCTGGTATAGCAATCAGCCCCAGCATTTT. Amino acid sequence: CASSSDLWYSNQPQHF.

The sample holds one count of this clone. The CDR3 spells CSVESGVETQYF. The DNA of the CDR3 is TGCAGCGTTGAATCGGGGGTTGAGACCCAGTACTTC. This rearrangement joins TRBV29-1 to TRBJ2-5, with TRBD2 as a possible D gene (6 bases). Trimming pared 2 bases from V and 5 bases from J, leaving 9 bases between. The CDR3 spans 12 residues. Germline CDR1 SQVTM, CDR2 ANQGSEA.

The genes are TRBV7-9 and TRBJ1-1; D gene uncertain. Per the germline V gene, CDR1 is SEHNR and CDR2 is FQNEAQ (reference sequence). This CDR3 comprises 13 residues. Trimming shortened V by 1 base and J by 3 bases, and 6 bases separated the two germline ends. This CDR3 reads CASSLDRDTEAFF. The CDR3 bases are TGTGCCAGCAGCTTAGACAGAGACACTGAAGCTTTCTTT.

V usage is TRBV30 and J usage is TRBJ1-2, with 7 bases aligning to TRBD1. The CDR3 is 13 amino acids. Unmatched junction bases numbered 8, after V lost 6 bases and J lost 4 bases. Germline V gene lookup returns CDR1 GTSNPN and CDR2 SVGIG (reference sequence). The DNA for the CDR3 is TGTGCCTGTCTGACAGGGTCGGGCTATGGCTACACCTTC. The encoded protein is CACLTGSGYGYTF.